The 31 T cell receptor beta chains below come from one sample, sequenced in a study of T-cell reconstitution after alpha-beta-depleted transplantation in children. As it was prepared, the TCRbeta library received unique molecular identifiers. TCRdb independently ran MiXCR on the PCR reads; one entry per CDR3 protein. The sample includes about 210,000 distinct CDR3 sequences, roughly 18% of them seen just once. This material consisted of PBMCs, mostly from graft donor cells, taken 360 days after TCRalphabeta/CD19-depleted stem cell transplant. These receptors originate from a male patient aged 2-9 years who had a stem cell transplant for acute lymphoblastic leukemia, so the T cells may come from the graft donor.

This clonotype turned up a few times. The V gene is TRBV20-1, the J gene TRBJ1-4; D is uncertain. Trimming took off 0 bases at V and 3 bases at J, with 11 bases between the two ends. CDR1 and CDR2 from the germline V gene are DFQATT and SNEGSKA (reference sequence). This CDR3 contains 15 residues. The CDR3 region is CSARDRNRANEKLFF. CDR3 coding DNA: TGCAGTGCTAGAGATCGGAACAGAGCTAATGAAAAACTGTTTTTT.

This clonotype was picked up a small number of times. This rearrangement joins TRBV10-3 to TRBJ2-1, with D perhaps being TRBD1 or TRBD2 (5 bases each). The CDR3 has 13 residues. Trimming removed 4 bases at V and 5 bases at J, with 9 bases between. Germline CDR1 ENHRY, CDR2 SYGVKD. The CDR3 DNA sequence: TGTGCCATCAGTGGGATGGGACACAATGAGCAGTTCTTC. This sequence encodes CAISGMGHNEQFF.

The chain employs TRBV4-2 and TRBJ1-3; TRBD1 might be the D (6 bases). V shed 5 bases and J shed 0 bases, with 11 bases lying between them. The CDR3 has 15 residues. Germline V gene sequence: CDR1 LGHNA, CDR2 YNFKEQ. CDR3 amino acids: CASSSGQSSGNTIYF. The CDR3 nucleotides are TGTGCCAGCAGCTCAGGACAGAGCTCTGGAAACACCATATATTTT.

The chain carries TRBV3-1 and TRBJ2-2; weak D call: TRBD2 (6 bases). Germline assignment: CDR1 LGHDT and CDR2 YNNKEL (reference sequence). V was trimmed by 1 base and J by 5 bases, leaving 8 bases between them. The CDR3 extends over 14 amino acids. CDR3 residues: CASSQGGRTGELFF. The CDR3 coding sequence is TGTGCCAGCAGCCAAGGAGGGAGGACCGGGGAGCTGTTTTTT.

This sequence joins TRBV5-1 and TRBJ2-1; 7 bases are a match to TRBD1. CDR3 length equals 17 residues. Losses at the gene ends were 0 bases for V and 6 bases for J; bases not matched to a gene: 12. Germline V gene lookup returns CDR1 SGHRS and CDR2 YFSETQ. CDR3 in DNA: TGCGCCAGCAGCTTGGCCTTGACAGGGCCGACCCTCAATGAGCAGTTCTTC. It codes for CASSLALTGPTLNEQFF.

The CDR3 loop reads CAWSAILEVDEQYF. The CDR3 bases are TGTGCCTGGAGTGCGATTTTGGAAGTGGACGAGCAGTACTTC. V usage is TRBV30 and J usage is TRBJ2-7, with no clear D. V was pared by 1 base and J by 5 bases, with 15 bases between. CDR3 size: 14 residues. Germline V CDR1 and CDR2: GTSNPN, SVGIG (reference sequence).

The V gene is TRBV27, the J gene TRBJ2-7; weak D call: TRBD2 (5 bases). V dropped 2 bases and J dropped 7 bases, with 12 bases sitting between them. This CDR3 comprises 13 residues. Germline V CDR1 and CDR2: MNHEY, SMNVEV (reference sequence). The CDR3 region has the DNA TGTGCCAGCAGTTTAAGTTCGGGGAAGGAGCAGTACTTC. It codes for CASSLSSGKEQYF.

This sequence joins TRBV4-2 and TRBJ1-2; 7 bases line up with TRBD1. The CDR3 contains 16 residues. Losses at the gene ends were 4 bases for V and 6 bases for J; bases not matched to a gene: 14. Germline lookup yields CDR1 LGHNA and CDR2 YNFKEQ. The CDR3 sequence is CASSPTGRGQQNGYTF. The CDR3 DNA reads as TGTGCCAGCAGCCCCACGGGTAGGGGACAGCAAAATGGCTACACCTTC.

This clonotype showed up just a few times. V is TRBV20-1 and J is TRBJ2-3; 12 positions agree with TRBD2. The germline V gene encodes CDR1 DFQATT and CDR2 SNEGSKA (reference sequence). V lost 6 bases, J lost 2 bases, and 9 bases stayed unmatched. The length of the CDR3 is 16 residues. The CDR3 spells CSARTSGATHTDTQYF. CDR3 DNA sequence: TGCAGTGCCAGGACTAGCGGGGCCACTCACACAGATACGCAGTATTTT.

In its sample, this clonotype was seen a few times. The chain carries TRBV5-1 and TRBJ2-3; tentative D call: TRBD1 (6 bases). From germline, CDR1 is SGHRS and CDR2 YFSETQ. The CDR3 length is 16 residues. V lost 0 bases, J lost 2 bases, and 13 bases lay in between. The CDR3 region is CASSLVVGADTDTQYF. Written as DNA, the CDR3 is TGCGCCAGCAGCTTGGTAGTGGGGGCGGACACAGATACGCAGTATTTT.

This clonotype has just a few counts. The CDR3 sequence is CASSQGTGALGEQFF. CDR3 bases: TGTGCCAGCAGCCAAGGGACAGGGGCCCTAGGTGAGCAGTTCTTC. V gene TRBV4-2 combines with J gene TRBJ2-1; 9 bases are a match to TRBD1. Germline V lookup: CDR1 LGHNA, CDR2 YNFKEQ. Trimming took 1 base from V and 9 from J; bases not matched to a gene: 7. The CDR3 length is 15 residues.

This clonotype came up a few times. The chain carries TRBV7-9 and TRBJ2-7, with D possibly TRBD2 on 6 matching bases. From germline, CDR1 is SEHNR and CDR2 FQNEAQ (reference sequence). Trimming left V 1 base short and J 0 bases short, with 13 bases between. CDR3 length: 16 amino acids. The DNA of the CDR3 is TGTGCCAGCAGCTTAGTAAGAGCGGGCCTCTCCTACGAGCAGTACTTC. Translated: CASSLVRAGLSYEQYF.

This chain uses TRBV7-2 with TRBJ1-2; possible D gene TRBD1, 5 bases. The CDR3 spans 14 residues. The V and J ends lost 4 bases and 0 bases respectively, with 9 bases between them. Looked up from germline, CDR1 is SGHTA and CDR2 is FQGNSA. The CDR3 coding sequence is TGTGCCAGCAGCTCCGACAGTGCTAACTATGGCTACACCTTC. This sequence encodes CASSSDSANYGYTF.

This clonotype was counted between two and nine times. The genes are TRBV29-1 and TRBJ1-1, with D possibly matching TRBD1 (5 bases). CDR1 and CDR2 (germline): SQVTM, ANQGSEA. With 2 bases removed from V and 1 base from J, the gap between germline ends came to 8 bases. The CDR3 length is 13 residues. This CDR3 is CSVEHGQNTEAFF. CDR3 DNA sequence: TGCAGCGTTGAACACGGACAGAACACTGAAGCTTTCTTT.

This chain links TRBV20-1 with TRBJ2-3; D gene ambiguous. The CDR3 runs to 14 residues. The germline CDR1 and CDR2 sequences are DFQATT and SNEGSKA (reference sequence). V lost 2 bases and J 7 bases, leaving 16 bases between the germline ends. The DNA of the CDR3 is TGCAGTGCTAGACGACCCGTCCCTCCCAATACGCAGTATTTT. It codes for CSARRPVPPNTQYF.

DNA of the CDR3: TGTGCCAGCAGCTTCAAAGAGCAGGTCTATGGCTACACCTTC. This codes for CASSFKEQVYGYTF. V and J are TRBV7-9 and TRBJ1-2, with no clear D. CDR1 and CDR2 (germline): SEHNR, FQNEAQ (reference sequence). CDR3 length: 14 amino acids. V was pared by 3 bases and J by 4 bases, with 12 bases between. Based on the CDR3 plus reference TRBV7-9 and TRBJ1-2, the full variable domain is DTGVSQNPRHKITKRGQNVTFRCDPISEHNRLYWYRQTLGQGPEFLTYFQNEAQLEKSRLLSDRFSAERPKGSFSTLEIQRTEQGDSAMYLCASSFKEQVYGYTFGSGTRLTVV.

This clonotype was seen a handful of times. This chain connects TRBV11-3 to TRBJ2-7, with TRBD2 matching over 13 bases. CDR1 is SGHNT and CDR2 is YENEEA in the germline V gene. The CDR3 covers 21 residues. With V trimmed by 2 bases and J by 1 base, 17 bases remained unmatched. Written as DNA, the CDR3 is TGTGCCAGCAGCTTATTCCGGACTAGCGGGGGCTCAAGGGGAAAGTCCTACGAGCAGTACTTC. Translated: CASSLFRTSGGSRGKSYEQYF.

The chain joins TRBV5-1 to TRBJ2-2; no clear D gene. Germline V gene lookup returns CDR1 SGHRS and CDR2 YFSETQ. CDR3 length: 14 residues. V lost 1 base and J lost 7, with 11 bases in between. CDR3 nucleotides: TGCGCCAGCAGCTTGCGGGTACTCGGCGGGGAGCTGTTTTTT. This translates into CASSLRVLGGELFF.

In this sample, this clonotype turned up once. J is TRBJ2-7 and V is TRBV29-1, with D possibly matching TRBD1 (6 bases). Trimming took off 3 bases at V and 3 bases at J, with 12 bases between the two ends. Germline V gives CDR1 SQVTM, CDR2 ANQGSEA. There are 13 residues in the CDR3. CDR3 residues: CSVETGGGYEQYF. The CDR3 DNA reads TGCAGCGTTGAGACAGGTGGCGGCTACGAGCAGTACTTC.

V usage is TRBV12-3 or TRBV12-4 and J usage is TRBJ2-7; 8 positions match TRBD1. The junction had 4 bases not matched to a gene; V was cut back by 3 bases and J by 3 bases. The CDR3 is 14 residues long. CDR3 bases: TGTGCCAGCAGTTTCGCAGGGGGCCGCTACGAGCAGTACTTC. It translates to CASSFAGGRYEQYF.

This sequence joins TRBV20-1 and TRBJ2-5; D not certain. This CDR3 contains 8 residues. V dropped 4 bases and J dropped 6 bases, with 0 bases sitting between them. From germline, CDR1 is DFQATT and CDR2 SNEGSKA (reference sequence). The chain's CDR3 is CSAKTQYF. The CDR3 DNA reads as TGCAGTGCTAAGACCCAGTACTTC.

V and J are TRBV3-1 and TRBJ1-1; 8 nucleotides match TRBD1. This CDR3 region has 14 residues. J gave up 3 bases and V 5 bases, and 5 bases lay outside the gene matches. Germline V gives CDR1 LGHDT, CDR2 YNNKEL (reference sequence). The CDR3 here is CASSYLDRDTEAFF. The CDR3 coding sequence is TGTGCCAGCAGCTACTTGGACAGGGACACTGAAGCTTTCTTT.

This clonotype has more than one count but fewer than ten. The chain uses TRBV4-3 and TRBJ2-7; D is uncertain. V gave up 0 bases and J gave up 2 bases, with 11 bases separating them. The V gene's germline CDR1 is LGHNA and CDR2 YSLEER. This CDR3 spans 15 amino acids. CDR3 sequence reads: CASSQEEGFPYEQYF. The CDR3 nucleotides are TGCGCCAGCAGCCAAGAGGAAGGGTTCCCCTACGAGCAGTACTTC.

This clonotype has at least ten counts. The chain is built from TRBV9 and TRBJ2-7; 12 nucleotides line up with TRBD2. Germline CDR1 and CDR2: SGDLS and YYNGEE. The ends lost 4 bases at V and 6 bases at J; junction bases unmatched: 5. There are 14 residues in the CDR3. CDR3 sequence reads: CASSPGTSGPEQYF. The CDR3 bases are TGTGCCAGCAGCCCCGGGACTAGCGGGCCCGAGCAGTACTTC.

A few counts support this clonotype. The J gene is TRBJ1-2, the V gene TRBV10-3, with a tentative D call TRBD1 (5 bases). This CDR3 has 14 residues. Germline CDR1 and CDR2: ENHRY and SYGVKD. This chain's CDR3 is CATGRVGEGYGYTF. The CDR3, as DNA: TGTGCTACAGGACGAGTAGGCGAGGGCTATGGCTACACCTTC.

The chain recombines TRBV3-1 with TRBJ2-1, with 8 bases that match TRBD1. After removal of 4 bases from V and 7 bases from J, the junction contained 9 bases not matched to a gene. Germline V gene data show CDR1 as LGHDT and CDR2 as YNNKEL (reference sequence). The CDR3 runs to 15 residues. This CDR3 reads CASSLGQGQGNEQFF. Here the CDR3 DNA reads TGTGCCAGCAGCCTAGGACAGGGCCAGGGGAATGAGCAGTTCTTC.

The chain couples TRBV11-1 to TRBJ2-7, with TRBD1 identical over 7 bases. Germline lookup yields CDR1 SGHAT and CDR2 FQDESV (reference sequence). This CDR3 is 15 amino acids long. The junction had 9 bases not matched to a gene; V was cut back by 5 bases and J by 2 bases. Written as DNA, the CDR3 is TGTGCCAGCAGCCCCGACGGACAGGTCGCCTACGAGCAGTACTTC. Its protein is CASSPDGQVAYEQYF. The variable domain in full, completed from reference TRBV11-1 and TRBJ2-7, reads EAEVAQSPRYKITEKSQAVAFWCDPISGHATLYWYRQILGQGPELLVQFQDESVVDDSQLPKDRFSAERLKGVDSTLKIQPAELGDSAMYLCASSPDGQVAYEQYFGPGTRLTVT.

The genes are TRBV11-1 and TRBJ2-2, with TRBD2 matching 10 bases. The CDR3 has 18 amino acids. Trimming at V came to 7 bases and at J to 5 bases, leaving 16 bases not matched to a gene. Germline loops: CDR1 SGHAT, CDR2 FQDESV (reference sequence). The CDR3 loop is CASTQLSSGRPYTGELFF. CDR3 coding DNA: TGTGCCAGCACCCAGCTTAGTAGCGGGAGGCCCTATACCGGGGAGCTGTTTTTT.

The chain combines TRBV20-1 with TRBJ2-3; D gene ambiguous. There are 16 residues in the CDR3. Trimming cost V 0 bases and J 0 bases, with 13 bases left between them. From germline, CDR1 is DFQATT and CDR2 SNEGSKA (reference sequence). CDR3 sequence: CSARDEVGWSTDTQYF. The CDR3 region has the DNA TGCAGTGCTAGAGATGAAGTAGGTTGGAGCACAGATACGCAGTATTTT.

The sample holds many counts of this clonotype. The gene calls are TRBV30 and TRBJ2-2; D is possibly TRBD1 (6 bases). V was cut by 6 bases and J by 2 bases, with 25 bases left in between. CDR1 GTSNPN and CDR2 SVGIG come from the germline V gene (reference sequence). The CDR3 is made up of 18 amino acids. This CDR3 reads CACRPDIPYRDNTGELFF. The CDR3 coding sequence is TGTGCCTGTAGACCTGATATCCCGTACAGGGATAACACCGGGGAGCTGTTTTTT. The whole variable domain, filled in from reference TRBV30 and TRBJ2-2, reads SQTIHQWPATLVQPVGSPLSLECTVEGTSNPNLYWYRQAAGRGLQLLFYSVGIGQISSEVPQNLSASRPQDRQFILSSKKLLLSDSGFYLCACRPDIPYRDNTGELFFGEGSRLTVL.

The chain couples TRBV7-2 to TRBJ2-7; TRBD2 matches at 8 bases. In germline, CDR1 is SGHTA, CDR2 FQGNSA. V dropped 4 bases and J dropped 5; count of bases not matched to a gene: 7. The CDR3 contains 14 residues. DNA for the CDR3: TGTGCCAGCAGCTCGGGGGGGCGAAGTCACGAGCAGTACTTC. It encodes CASSSGGRSHEQYF.